The source of this T cell receptor (beta chain) is a study of CD8 T cells in ankylosing spondylitis. Many counts were recorded for this clonotype. This CDR3 spans 16 amino acids. Trimming removed 0 bases from V and 0 bases from J, with 10 bases in between. The V gene's germline CDR1 is SGHRS and CDR2 YFSETQ. As the method for making TCR beta libraries, quantitative 5'-RACE with molecular barcodes was used. TCRdb fed the 5' RACE reads into MiXCR, producing one record per CDR3 protein. The sample shows some 350,000 distinct CDR3 sequences, about 15% of them seen only once. The chain links TRBV5-1 to TRBJ2-1; no definite D call. The sequencing sample was made of blood, either unsorted or a sorted T cell fraction (not recorded which). The TCR comes from a male donor with ankylosing spondylitis or in good health (not recorded which). CDR3 in DNA: TGCGCCAGCAGCTTGGTCGCCGCAAGCTCCTACAATGAGCAGTTCTTC. It codes for CASSLVAASSYNEQFF.